Following are 27 T cell receptor beta chains from one sample sequenced in a study of T cell repertoires in aging, cancer and after chemotherapy. Multiplex touch-down PCR with TRB-A/B primers amplified rearranged V-D-J TRB sequences. Using its own MiXCR run on the multiplex PCR reads, TCRdb lists one record per CDR3 protein. The sample includes around 2,300 distinct CDR3 sequences, over 20% of them seen just once. Amplification of TCR beta used genomic DNA extracted from peripheral blood. The sequenced sample consisted of blood. The receptors were sampled from a human donor with a blood cancer.

Turning to this clonotype: A much larger clonotype is one base distant, so this may be a read error. This sequence joins TRBV12-3 or TRBV12-4 and TRBJ2-2; 7 nucleotides match TRBD2. The length of the CDR3 is 18 residues. V gave up 9 bases and J gave up 7 bases; unmatched junction bases: 23. The CDR3 is CARSRGRAGFGGHGELFF. The CDR3 coding sequence is TGTGCCAGAAGTCGGGGGAGGGCAGGATTTGGTGGTCACGGGGAGCTGTTTTTT.

This rearrangement joins TRBV24-1 to TRBJ2-7, with D tentatively TRBD2 (5 bases). The CDR3 extends over 12 amino acids. Trimming stripped 12 bases from V and 0 bases from J, with 11 bases between. Germline V gene lookup returns CDR1 KGHDR and CDR2 SFDVKD. CDR3 amino acids: CASLAFSYEQYV. Written as DNA, the CDR3 is TGTGCCTCTTTAGCGTTCTCCTACGAGCAGTACGTC.

By proportion, this clonotype is medium-sized. The rearrangement uses TRBV5-6 and TRBJ1-6; 8 nucleotides line up with TRBD1. CDR3 length: 14 residues. Trimming took 2 bases from V and 9 from J; bases not matched to a gene: 4. From germline, CDR1 is SGHDT and CDR2 YYEEEE. The CDR3 region is CASSLRTGISPLHF. The CDR3, as DNA: TGTGCCAGCAGCTTACGGACAGGGATTTCACCCCTCCACTTT.

Within the sample, this clonotype is medium-sized (0.01 to 0.1%). The rearrangement uses TRBV29-1 and TRBJ1-1; D uncertain. The CDR3 spans 14 residues. V shed 5 bases and J shed 0 bases, with 13 bases lying between them. Germline CDR1 SQVTM, CDR2 ANQGSEA. The CDR3 nucleotides read TGCAGCGTTTCCGATGGCGGGATGAACACTGAAGCTTTCTTT. It is translated as CSVSDGGMNTEAFF.

The chain couples TRBV5-1 to TRBJ1-2, with 9 nucleotides matching TRBD1. Germline values: CDR1 SGHRS, CDR2 YFSETQ. The CDR3 extends over 15 amino acids. With 1 base clipped from V and 4 bases from J, the junction kept 5 bases outside the gene matches. The CDR3 here is CASSLSQGARYGYTF. Written as DNA, the CDR3 is TGCGCCAGCAGCTTGTCACAGGGGGCGCGCTATGGCTACACCTTC. Combining the CDR3 with reference TRBV5-1 and TRBJ1-2 gives the whole variable domain KAGVTQTPRYLIKTRGQQVTLSCSPISGHRSVSWYQQTPGQGLQFLFEYFSETQRNKGNFPGRFSGRQFSNSRSEMNVSTLELGDSALYLCASSLSQGARYGYTFGSGTRLTVV.

By share, this clonotype ranks as medium-sized. The gene calls are TRBV19 and TRBJ2-3; 7 nucleotides match TRBD2. J lost 6 bases, V lost 7 bases, and 10 bases had no gene match. The CDR3 contains 14 residues. CDR1 and CDR2 (germline): LNHDA, SQIVND (reference sequence). The CDR3 DNA sequence: TGTGCCAGTACGGAGCGGGGCTTGGCTGATACGCAGTATTTT. Translating gives CASTERGLADTQYF.

The rearrangement links TRBV6-5 to TRBJ2-1, with TRBD2 matching over 10 bases. The length of the CDR3 is 13 residues. Germline V gene data show CDR1 as MNHEY and CDR2 as SVGAGI. With V trimmed by 7 bases and J by 10 bases, 7 bases remained unmatched. CDR3 region: CASMVLAGEEQFF. The CDR3 DNA follows: TGTGCCAGCATGGTCCTAGCGGGAGAAGAGCAGTTCTTC.

This clonotype is classed as medium-sized. The J gene is TRBJ1-3, the V gene TRBV7-6; no firm D call. The V gene's germline CDR1 is SGHVS and CDR2 FNYEAQ. CDR3 size: 15 residues. V was trimmed by 5 bases and J by 0 bases, leaving 11 bases between them. DNA for the CDR3: TGTGCCAGCAGCCCCGACCTGAGCTCTGGAAACACCATATATTTT. This gives the protein CASSPDLSSGNTIYF.

This clonotype ranks as medium-sized. This chain uses TRBV6-1 with TRBJ2-5; 8 positions match TRBD2. V trimming: 4 bases; J trimming: 3 bases; junction bases outside the gene matches: 10. The CDR3 has 16 amino acids. Germline CDR1 is MNHNS and CDR2 is SASEGT. In nucleotides, the CDR3 is TGTGCCAGCAGTGCCGCCACTAGCGGTATTAAAGAGACCCAGTACTTC. It specifies CASSAATSGIKETQYF.

By share of the sample, this clonotype is medium-sized. V gene TRBV30 combines with J gene TRBJ2-2; 7 bases fit TRBD2. This CDR3 region has 17 residues. The trim removed 1 base at V and 3 bases at J, leaving 11 bases unmatched. Germline lookup yields CDR1 GTSNPN and CDR2 SVGIG (reference sequence). CDR3 sequence reads: CAWSASYVGRDTGELFF. Written as DNA, the CDR3 is TGTGCCTGGAGTGCCTCTTATGTGGGGAGGGACACCGGGGAGCTGTTTTTT.

This clonotype is medium-sized in the sample. The chain carries TRBV20-1 and TRBJ2-3; D unresolved. Germline V gene sequence: CDR1 DFQATT, CDR2 SNEGSKA (reference sequence). The CDR3 totals 13 residues. The V and J ends lost 0 bases and 1 base respectively, with 5 bases between them. The CDR3 DNA follows: TGCAGTGCTAGAGAGACCCGCACAGATACGCAGTATTTT. This encodes CSARETRTDTQYF.

The chain uses TRBV7-9 and TRBJ1-1; D ambiguous. Germline V gene sequence: CDR1 SEHNR, CDR2 FQNEAQ (reference sequence). V lost 4 bases and J lost 3, with 12 bases in between. This CDR3 contains 14 residues. CDR3 nucleotides: TGTGCCAGCAGCTCCCGGAGGCGGGACACTGAAGCTTTCTTT. Its translation: CASSSRRRDTEAFF.

This clonotype has only a few counts. The rearrangement links TRBV4-2 to TRBJ1-3; TRBD1 matches 10 bases. V dropped 5 bases and J dropped 8; count of bases not matched to a gene: 9. Germline V lookup: CDR1 LGHNA, CDR2 YNFKEQ. CDR3 length: 15 amino acids. CDR3 nucleotides: TGTGCCAGCAGCTTCATCGGGACAGGGGATCACACCATATATTTT. Amino acid sequence: CASSFIGTGDHTIYF.

The CDR3 region has the DNA TGTGCCAGCAGCTTAGAGTCTCCTAGCGGGAACCCCTACAATGAGCAGTTCTTC. This encodes CASSLESPSGNPYNEQFF. The chain joins TRBV11-3 to TRBJ2-1, with TRBD2 matching over 9 bases. Germline V gene lookup returns CDR1 SGHNT and CDR2 YENEEA. The CDR3 runs to 18 residues. Germline trimming cut 0 bases from V and 2 bases from J; bases unmatched to any gene: 8. Full variable domain (rest looked up from reference TRBV11-3 and TRBJ2-1): EAGVVQSPRYKIIEKKQPVAFWCNPISGHNTLYWYLQNLGQGPELLIRYENEEAVDDSQLPKDRFSAERLKGVDSTLKIQPAELGDSAVYLCASSLESPSGNPYNEQFFGPGTRLTVL.

By sample share, this clonotype is medium-sized (0.01 to 0.1%). The chain has TRBV5-1 and TRBJ2-2, with D uncertain. Trimming stripped 1 base from V and 7 bases from J, with 14 bases between. The CDR3 has 15 amino acids. Looked up from germline, CDR1 is SGHRS and CDR2 is YFSETQ. The CDR3 coding sequence is TGCGCCAGCAGCTTGTATTCGGGCGTGGGCGGGGAGCTGTTTTTT. Its translation: CASSLYSGVGGELFF.

The CDR3 region is CASSFQSGRSYNEQFF. The CDR3 region has the DNA TGCGCCAGCAGCTTCCAAAGCGGGAGGTCCTACAATGAGCAGTTCTTC. The J gene is TRBJ2-1, the V gene TRBV5-1; the match to TRBD2 covers 9 bases. Germline assignment: CDR1 SGHRS and CDR2 YFSETQ. V dropped 2 bases and J dropped 1; count of bases not matched to a gene: 4. The CDR3 runs 16 residues.

The chain is built from TRBV7-9 and TRBJ1-4; D may be TRBD1 (6 bases). Germline CDR1 is SEHNR and CDR2 is FQNEAQ (reference sequence). The V end was cut by 8 bases, the J end by 6 bases, with 19 bases between. CDR3 size: 15 residues. The CDR3 region is CASRRDGGGDEKLFF. The DNA for the CDR3 is TGTGCCAGCCGCCGTGATGGGGGCGGGGATGAAAAACTGTTTTTT.

By frequency in the sample, this clonotype is medium-sized. The CDR3 DNA follows: TGTGCCAGCAGCTCGAGCGGGGGACCAACCGGGGAGCTGTTTTTT. It translates to CASSSSGGPTGELFF. The chain has TRBV5-6 and TRBJ2-2, with 8 bases that match TRBD2. This CDR3 is built from 15 residues. Germline V gene lookup returns CDR1 SGHDT and CDR2 YYEEEE. After removal of 3 bases from V and 5 bases from J, the junction contained 6 bases not matched to a gene.

This clonotype ranks as medium-sized. The gene calls are TRBV5-1 and TRBJ2-3; 7 nucleotides line up with TRBD1. CDR3 length equals 15 residues. Unmatched junction bases numbered 6, after V lost 0 bases and J lost 5 bases. Germline-derived CDR1 and CDR2 are SGHRS and YFSETQ. The CDR3 bases are TGCGCCAGCAGCTTGGTCGAAGGGGGCATAGATACGCAGTATTTT. It is translated as CASSLVEGGIDTQYF.

This clonotype is deemed large. The gene calls are TRBV6-1 and TRBJ2-5; the D gene could be TRBD1 or TRBD2 (5 bases each). The CDR3 runs 13 residues. Germline CDR1 MNHNS, CDR2 SASEGT. The ends were cut back, 2 bases at V and 2 bases at J, with 6 bases in the middle. In DNA form, the CDR3 reads TGTGCCAGCAGTGAATGGGGGCAAGAGACCCAGTACTTC. The encoded protein is CASSEWGQETQYF.

The genes are TRBV12-5 and TRBJ2-2, with D possibly being TRBD2 (6 bases). Trimming took 5 bases from V and 1 from J, leaving 17 bases between them. CDR1 is LGHNT, CDR2 FRNRAP, per germline. The CDR3 contains 17 residues. The DNA of the CDR3 is TGTGCTAGTGGTACAAACCGATGGGACTTGAACACCGGGGAGCTGTTTTTT. Protein product: CASGTNRWDLNTGELFF.

By share, this clonotype ranks as medium-sized. The chain links TRBV29-1 to TRBJ2-3; no reliable D call. Germline V gene sequence: CDR1 SQVTM, CDR2 ANQGSEA. The CDR3 runs 15 residues. Trimming shortened V by 1 base and J by 0 bases, and 11 bases separated the two germline ends. As DNA, the CDR3 is TGCAGCGTTGAAGTGCCAGAACCTAGCACAGATACGCAGTATTTT. Its translation is CSVEVPEPSTDTQYF.

The chain recombines TRBV5-1 with TRBJ1-3, with 7 bases that match TRBD1. CDR1 is SGHRS, CDR2 YFSETQ, per germline. The CDR3 loop spans 15 amino acids. Trimming took 4 bases from V and 2 from J; bases not matched to a gene: 6. The CDR3 sequence: CASSIEGAAGNTIYF. CDR3 nucleotides: TGCGCCAGCAGCATAGAGGGGGCAGCTGGAAACACCATATATTTT.

This clonotype rates as medium-sized (0.01 to 0.1%). The CDR3 DNA reads as TGTGCCAGCAGCCCTATCTCCGGGACACCAATGAATCGGGAGACCCAGTACTTC. Its translation is CASSPISGTPMNRETQYF. The chain employs TRBV7-9 and TRBJ2-5; weak D call: TRBD1 (6 bases). The CDR3 is 18 residues long. Between the trimmed V and J ends, which lost 5 bases and 5 bases, there was a span of 27 bases. Germline V gene lookup returns CDR1 SEHNR and CDR2 FQNEAQ (reference sequence).

By proportion, this clonotype is medium-sized. The CDR3 region has the DNA TGTGCCAGCATGTACGGGAGGATTAGGGAGACCCAGTACTTC. Its translation is CASMYGRIRETQYF. The V and J genes are TRBV12-3 or TRBV12-4 and TRBJ2-5; TRBD2 matches at 7 bases. V lost 7 bases, J lost 5 bases, and 10 bases stayed unmatched. The CDR3 sequence is 14 residues long.

This clonotype is judged medium-sized (0.01 to 0.1%). This chain joins TRBV20-1 and TRBJ2-3; weak D call: TRBD2 (5 bases). V lost 7 bases to trimming and J lost 4 bases, with 9 bases between them. The V gene's germline CDR1 is DFQATT and CDR2 SNEGSKA (reference sequence). The length of the CDR3 is 11 residues. This chain's CDR3 is CSVEGSDTQYF. DNA of the CDR3: TGCAGTGTTGAGGGTTCAGATACGCAGTATTTT.

In this sample, this clonotype is medium-sized. The rearrangement joins TRBV20-1 to TRBJ2-1; 10 bases are shared with TRBD2. Germline V gene data show CDR1 as DFQATT and CDR2 as SNEGSKA (reference sequence). CDR3 length: 15 amino acids. With 6 bases clipped from V and 5 bases from J, the junction kept 10 bases outside the gene matches. The CDR3 DNA is TGCAGTGCCCCTCCGGGACTAGCGCACCACAATGAGCAGTTCTTC. Its protein product is CSAPPGLAHHNEQFF.